This entry lists 12 T cell receptor beta chains sequenced from one sample in a study of tumor-infiltrating lymphocytes in primary liver carcinoma. For blood RNA, unsorted whole blood served as the source, and germline DNA was extracted too. Production of TCR beta cDNA used roughly 500 ng total RNA together with a constant-region primer. It was through three nested multiplex PCR rounds of slightly modified ARM-PCR that TCR beta libraries arose. TRBV1-TRBV30 forward primers paired with a C-beta reverse primer drove the first two PCR rounds, roughly 10 cycles each. Each CDR3 protein gets one entry after TCRdb re-called the multiplex PCR reads with MiXCR. The repertoire holds about 330,000 distinct CDR3 sequences, with around 60% as singletons. The sequenced material came from peripheral blood. The source is a man aged 40-55 years with primary liver carcinoma and hepatitis B virus infection.

Notes on this clonotype: This sequence may be a read error, since a much larger clone differs from it by one base. The rearrangement links TRBV10-3 to TRBJ2-2; no definite D call. V shed 9 bases and J shed 0 bases, with 11 bases lying between them. This CDR3 spans 14 amino acids. Germline V gives CDR1 ENHRY, CDR2 SYGVKD. CDR3 sequence: CAISIGANTGELFF. CDR3 DNA: TGTGCCATATCTATCGGAGCGAACACCGGGGAGCTGTTTTTT.

CDR3 sequence: CASSFKVGGLGELFF. The CDR3 nucleotides are TGTGCCAGCAGCTTCAAAGTGGGAGGACTCGGGGAGCTGTTTTTT. The chain couples TRBV7-9 to TRBJ2-2; D may be TRBD2 (6 bases). Between the trimmed V and J ends, which lost 3 bases and 7 bases, there was a span of 15 bases. The CDR3 consists of 15 residues. Germline loops: CDR1 SEHNR, CDR2 FQNEAQ (reference sequence). Supplemented by reference TRBV7-9 and TRBJ2-2, the full variable domain reads DTGVSQNPRHKITKRGQNVTFRCDPISEHNRLYWYRQTLGQGPEFLTYFQNEAQLEKSRLLSDRFSAERPKGSFSTLEIQRTEQGDSAMYLCASSFKVGGLGELFFGEGSRLTVL.

A note on this clonotype: It may be a read error: a sequence one base away is much more abundant. The chain is built from TRBV12-3 or TRBV12-4 and TRBJ2-7, with D tentatively TRBD1 or TRBD2 (7 bases each). This CDR3 contains 16 residues. The CDR3 loop is CAGSLARGTATYEQYF. In nucleotides, the CDR3 is TGTGCCGGCAGTTTAGCGCGGGGGACAGCCACCTACGAGCAGTACTTC.

This clonotype was seen a single time. One end of the junction varies from germline; a read error may be responsible. The chain links TRBV7-8 to TRBJ2-1; TRBD2 matches at 10 bases. Germline CDR1 and CDR2: SGHVS and FQNEAQ. CDR3 length: 17 amino acids. Here the CDR3 reads CVSSFRASGSPENEQFF. In DNA form, the CDR3 reads TGTGTCAGCAGCTTTCGGGCTAGCGGGAGTCCAGAGAATGAGCAGTTCTTC.

This sequence joins TRBV29-1 and TRBJ2-5; a possible D gene is TRBD2 (7 bases). The germline gives CDR1 SQVTM, CDR2 ANQGSEA. This CDR3 contains 14 residues. V lost 4 bases, J lost 5 bases, and 17 bases lay in between. The CDR3 is CSVALASRGETQYF. The DNA for the CDR3 is TGCAGCGTTGCACTAGCGAGTAGGGGGGAGACCCAGTACTTC.

A remark on this clonotype: At one end the junction does not follow the germline gene, possibly because of a read error. The gene calls are TRBV11-2 and TRBJ2-5; 7 bases are shared with TRBD2. The CDR3 loop spans 17 amino acids. Germline assignment: CDR1 SGHAT and CDR2 FQNNGV. The CDR3 is CASSLGTSVYLQETQYF. DNA for the CDR3: TGTGCAAGCAGCTTAGGTACTAGCGTATACCTACAAGAGACCCAGTACTTC. Variable domain in full (rest from reference TRBV11-2 and TRBJ2-5): EAGVAQSPRYKIIEKRQSVAFWCNPISGHATLYWYQQILGQGPKLLIQFQNNGVVDDSQLPKDRFSAERLKGVDSTLKIQPAKLEDSAVYLCASSLGTSVYLQETQYFGPGTRLLVL.

Turning to this clonotype: One end of the junction does not line up with germline, which may come from a read error. This chain uses TRBV11-2 with TRBJ2-7; 10 bases match TRBD2. Germline V gene lookup returns CDR1 SGHAT and CDR2 FQNNGV. This CDR3 has 18 amino acids. The CDR3 DNA reads TGCGCCAGCAGCTTAGGGGAGACTAGCGGGTGGAGCTCCTACGAGCAGTACTTC. Its protein product is CASSLGETSGWSSYEQYF.

Remarks on this clonotype: Since no conserved phenylalanine or tryptophan closes the CDR3, a read error is the likely cause. The chain recombines TRBV6-5 with TRBJ1-1, with 8 bases fitting TRBD1. Germline V CDR1 and CDR2: MNHEY, SVGAGI. This CDR3 spans 16 amino acids. J lost 4 bases, V lost 2 bases, and 9 bases had no gene match. CDR3 nucleotides: TGTGCCAGCAGTTACAGGGAACAGGGGGTGAGCACTGAAGCTTTCTCT. This codes for CASSYREQGVSTEAFS.

V usage is TRBV5-6 and J usage is TRBJ1-2; the D is unclear. V was trimmed by 4 bases and J by 8 bases, leaving 12 bases between them. This CDR3 has 12 residues. Per the germline V gene, CDR1 is SGHDT and CDR2 is YYEEEE. The CDR3 is CASSQIRRGYTF. CDR3 nucleotides: TGTGCCAGCAGCCAAATACGTCGGGGCTACACCTTC.

J is TRBJ2-7 and V is TRBV29-1; TRBD2 agrees at 8 bases. CDR1 SQVTM and CDR2 ANQGSEA come from the germline V gene. V gave up 5 bases and J gave up 6 bases; unmatched junction bases: 9. This CDR3 is 13 amino acids long. The CDR3 bases are TGCAGCGTTCGACAAGCGGGAGCCACCGAGCAGTACTTC. Encoded protein: CSVRQAGATEQYF.

This chain uses TRBV10-3 with TRBJ2-7; D ambiguous. The CDR3 is 14 residues long. Trimming took off 0 bases at V and 2 bases at J, with 8 bases between the two ends. Germline lookup yields CDR1 ENHRY and CDR2 SYGVKD. The DNA of the CDR3 is TGTGCCATCAGTGAGTCGTACAGTACCTACGAGCAGTACTTC. Translation: CAISESYSTYEQYF.

As concerns this clonotype: The junction and the germline gene differ at one end; a read error may be behind it. The J gene is TRBJ2-1, the V gene TRBV11-2; 7 bases are shared with TRBD2. The germline gives CDR1 SGHAT, CDR2 FQNNGV. This CDR3 has 14 residues. The CDR3 sequence is CGSSTGLSENGQFF. The CDR3 coding sequence is TGTGGCAGCAGCACGGGACTATCGGAGAATGGGCAGTTCTTC.